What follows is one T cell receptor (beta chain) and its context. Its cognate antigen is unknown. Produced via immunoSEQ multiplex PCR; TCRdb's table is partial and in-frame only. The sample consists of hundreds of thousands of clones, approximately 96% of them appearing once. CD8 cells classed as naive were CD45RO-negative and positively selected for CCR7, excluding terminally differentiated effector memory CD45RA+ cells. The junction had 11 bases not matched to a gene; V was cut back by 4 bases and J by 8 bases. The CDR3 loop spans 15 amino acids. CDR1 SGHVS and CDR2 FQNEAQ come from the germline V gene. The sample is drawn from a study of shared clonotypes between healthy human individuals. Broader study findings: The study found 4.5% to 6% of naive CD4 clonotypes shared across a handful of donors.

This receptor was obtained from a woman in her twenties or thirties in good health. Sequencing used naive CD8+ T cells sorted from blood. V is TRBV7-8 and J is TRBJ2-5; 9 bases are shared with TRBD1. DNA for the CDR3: TGTGCCAGCAGCTACCGGGACAGGGCAAGGGAAACCCAGTACTTC. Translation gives CASSYRDRARETQYF.